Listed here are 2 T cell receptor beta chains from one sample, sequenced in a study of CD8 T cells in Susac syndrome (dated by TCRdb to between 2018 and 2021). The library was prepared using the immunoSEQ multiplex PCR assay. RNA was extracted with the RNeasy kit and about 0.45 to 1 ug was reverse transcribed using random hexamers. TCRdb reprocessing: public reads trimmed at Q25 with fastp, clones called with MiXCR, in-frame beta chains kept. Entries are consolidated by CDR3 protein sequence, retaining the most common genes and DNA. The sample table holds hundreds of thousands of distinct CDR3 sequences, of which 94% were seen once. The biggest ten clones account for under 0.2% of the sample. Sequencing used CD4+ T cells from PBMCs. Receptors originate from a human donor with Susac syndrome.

The DNA for the CDR3 is TGCAGTGCTAGGAAGACTAGCGGGGGCCTCGGCACAGATACGCAGTATTTT. Translating gives CSARKTSGGLGTDTQYF. This chain uses TRBV20-1 with TRBJ2-3; 12 bases map to TRBD2. CDR3 size: 17 residues. V dropped 3 bases and J dropped 1; count of bases not matched to a gene: 8. The germline V gene has CDR1 DFQATT and CDR2 SNEGSKA (reference sequence).

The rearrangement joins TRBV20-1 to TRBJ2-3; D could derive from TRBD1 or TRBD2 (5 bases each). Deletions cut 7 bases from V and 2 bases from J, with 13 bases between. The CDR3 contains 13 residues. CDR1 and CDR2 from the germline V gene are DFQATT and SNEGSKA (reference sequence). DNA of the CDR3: TGCAGTGGGCGTCGGGGCTTCACAGATACGCAGTATTTT. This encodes CSGRRGFTDTQYF.